Listed below are T cell receptor beta chains from one sample, sequenced in a study of cytomegalovirus exposure and HLA in healthy donors. This table comes from immunoSEQ multiplex PCR, and its TCRdb copy is limited to in-frame clones, with some not included. Here the sample spans fewer than 150,000 clones, over 75% being singletons. Specimen: PBMCs. Source of these receptors: a man in his fifties in good health and CMV-seronegative. Both conserved end residues are part of each CDR3.

16,TRBV5-1,CASSLWISKSSYEQYF
11,TRBV29-1,CSAQLYNEQFF
16,TRBV7-9,CASSPTGGLMSDEQYF
13,TRBV29-1,CSVLTSGRGEQYF
17,TRBV4-1,CASSQSGNGVDTGELFF
16,TRBV27,CASSSYGTGRTGELFF
14,TRBV29-1,CSTSRGELNTEAFF
12,TRBV18,CASSRVAIGEFF
13,TRBV6-5,CASREQVNTEAFF
12,TRBV11-3,CASSMGGETQYF
14,TRBV6-6,CASRSSGTSNEQYF
15,TRBV7-9,CASSSWDRGTDTQYF
14,TRBV6-5,CASMQEGLSNEQFF
16,TRBV19,CASSIVARLNTDTQYF
16,TRBV5-4,CASSSSLGERGPGYTF
15,TRBV7-2,CASSLNQILGNEQFF
16,TRBV11-2,CASSLDRFGRVTEAFF
16,TRBV5-1,CASSLLLAGENGELFF
13,TRBV19,CASWDRALYGYTF
16,TRBV7-9,CASSLVGGGVGNEQFF
15,TRBV5-1,CASSLVESSYNEQFF
16,TRBV4-2,CASSQEIAAHQETQYF
16,TRBV2,CASSESPTGGGQPQHF
13,TRBV27,CASRQGSTDTQYF
15,TRBV6-5,CASSYSGTGDEKLFF
15,TRBV5-1,CASSLVAGAQETQYF
18,TRBV15,CATSKGLAGASSLYEQYF
16,TRBV28,CASSPGGEGVQETQYF
13,TRBV10-3,CAISESRGTEAFF
15,TRBV6-5,CASSRTTGYAYGYTF
13,TRBV5-1,CASSQGTSDGYTF
15,TRBV5-1,CASSLSLAGDNEQFF
12,TRBV11-1,CASTTSGLEQFF
12,TRBV2,CASRGDFNEQFF
15,TRBV6-5,CASSLTGTGREKLFF
15,TRBV10-3,CAIRGTSGFTDTQYF
15,TRBV5-1,CASSLATGQGAHAFF
13,TRBV7-8,CASRDRGSYEQYF
14,TRBV6-1,CASSLTGGRETQYF